One sample yielded the 24 T cell receptor beta chains listed below, sequenced in a study of blood T cells in healthy people across ages. With a J-beta primer mix and a sample-barcoded 5' primer, a second PCR ran about 6 to 11 cycles. Each CDR3 protein is one row after TCRdb ran MiXCR on the 5' RACE reads. Among under 2,000,000 distinct CDR3 sequences, 49% were seen once, and the ten largest hold approximately 2.1%. What was sequenced was blood. The receptors stem from a middle-aged woman in good health.

This sequence joins TRBV20-1 and TRBJ2-7, with a weak D call TRBD2 (5 bases). This CDR3 contains 16 residues. Looked up from germline, CDR1 is DFQATT and CDR2 is SNEGSKA (reference sequence). Trimming left V 1 base short and J 0 bases short, with 16 bases between. CDR3 in DNA: TGCAGTGCTAGAGCTGAGGGTTGGTCGAGCTCCTACGAGCAGTACTTC. It encodes CSARAEGWSSSYEQYF.

The genes are TRBV12-3 or TRBV12-4 and TRBJ1-2; D may be TRBD1 (6 bases). This CDR3 is built from 14 residues. V was pared by 6 bases and J by 8 bases, with 19 bases between. The CDR3 protein is CASRQGGSAGGYTF. CDR3 coding DNA: TGTGCCAGCAGACAGGGAGGCTCCGCGGGGGGCTACACCTTC.

The J gene is TRBJ1-4, the V gene TRBV5-6; 7 nucleotides align to TRBD1. The junction had 10 bases not matched to a gene; V was cut back by 3 bases and J by 5 bases. This CDR3 contains 16 residues. CDR1 SGHDT and CDR2 YYEEEE come from the germline V gene. The CDR3 loop is CASSSRGGQLNEKLFF. The CDR3 bases are TGTGCCAGCAGCTCACGCGGGGGACAGCTAAATGAAAAACTGTTTTTT.

The chain recombines TRBV15 with TRBJ1-5; the D is unclear. The CDR3 contains 17 residues. V was clipped by 0 bases and J by 6 bases, with 18 bases between them. Germline CDR1 reads LNHNV; CDR2 reads YYDKDF (reference sequence). In DNA form, the CDR3 reads TGTGCCACCAGCAGAGATATTACGAGCCACACGGTTCAGCCCCAGCATTTT. The encoded protein is CATSRDITSHTVQPQHF.

The J gene is TRBJ1-6, the V gene TRBV6-5; possibly TRBD1 for D (5 bases). The CDR3 has 12 residues. Germline loops: CDR1 MNHEY, CDR2 SVGAGI. V was trimmed by 5 bases and J by 12 bases, leaving 11 bases between them. The chain's CDR3 is CASSIPGGPLHF. DNA for the CDR3: TGTGCCAGCAGTATCCCGGGGGGACCCCTCCACTTT.

This clonotype has just one count. The chain has TRBV7-9 and TRBJ2-6; 8 bases line up with TRBD1. Trimming took 5 bases from V and 0 from J; bases not matched to a gene: 12. The CDR3 length is 19 residues. CDR1 is SEHNR and CDR2 is FQNEAQ in the germline V gene (reference sequence). The CDR3 region is CASSPSGDRFGSGANVLTF. DNA for the CDR3: TGTGCCAGCAGCCCTAGTGGGGACAGGTTCGGCTCTGGGGCCAACGTCCTGACTTTC.

This chain connects TRBV20-1 to TRBJ2-5; 7 bases line up with TRBD2. CDR1 and CDR2 (germline): DFQATT, SNEGSKA (reference sequence). After removal of 5 bases from V and 0 bases from J, the junction contained 9 bases not matched to a gene. The length of the CDR3 is 15 residues. For the CDR3, the DNA is TGCAGTGCTGAGCCCTCAGCGGGAAACCAAGAGACCCAGTACTTC. This codes for CSAEPSAGNQETQYF.

Comment on this clonotype: This could be a read error, since a much larger clone is one nucleotide away. The chain employs TRBV7-2 and TRBJ2-7; D unclear. V was trimmed by 1 base and J by 3 bases, leaving 13 bases between them. Per germline, CDR1 SGHTA and CDR2 FQGNSA. The CDR3 is 15 residues long. The CDR3 reads CASSLDLSGFYEQYF. In nucleotides, the CDR3 is TGTGCCAGCAGCTTAGACCTGAGTGGGTTCTACGAGCAGTACTTC. Full variable domain (outside the CDR3, taken from reference TRBV7-2 and TRBJ2-7): GAGVSQSPSNKVTEKGKDVELRCDPISGHTALYWYRQSLGQGLEFLIYFQGNSAPDKSGLPSDRFSAERTGGSVSTLTIQRTQQEDSAVYLCASSLDLSGFYEQYFGPGTRLTVT.

This clonotype was found a few times. V and J are TRBV11-2 and TRBJ2-3, with 9 nucleotides matching TRBD1. With V trimmed by 4 bases and J by 4 bases, 9 bases remained unmatched. This CDR3 contains 16 residues. Germline V CDR1 and CDR2: SGHAT, FQNNGV. The CDR3 DNA follows: TGTGCCAGCAGCTCTTTACAGGGGGCGAAGGCAGATACGCAGTATTTT. Its translation is CASSSLQGAKADTQYF.

CDR3 DNA: TGTGCCAGCAGCCATAATAAGGGACAGGGAGGAAACATTCAGTACTTC. It specifies CASSHNKGQGGNIQYF. The chain recombines TRBV12-3 or TRBV12-4 with TRBJ2-4, with TRBD1 matching over 9 bases. CDR3 size: 16 residues. V was pared by 6 bases and J by 6 bases, with 12 bases of the junction left unmatched.

This clonotype was picked up one time. This sequence may be a read error, since a much larger clone differs from it by one base. The V call is TRBV24-1, the J call TRBJ2-1, with TRBD1 identical over 12 bases. This CDR3 comprises 12 residues. The junction had 7 bases not matched to a gene; V was cut back by 10 bases and J by 13 bases. Germline CDR1 is KGHDR and CDR2 is SFDVKD. CDR3 coding DNA: TGTGCCACGGGACAGGGGGCTGAGACCCAGTTCTTC. This translates into CATGQGAETQFF.

V usage is TRBV7-2 and J usage is TRBJ2-7; 8 bases agree with TRBD2. CDR1 is SGHTA, CDR2 FQGNSA, per germline. The CDR3 is 16 amino acids. J lost 0 bases, V lost 4 bases, and 8 bases had no gene match. The CDR3, as DNA: TGTGCCAGCAGCTCACGGGGGGGGACCTTCTCCTACGAGCAGTACTTC. Protein product: CASSSRGGTFSYEQYF.

This CDR3 reads CASSLEYTQYF. The DNA for the CDR3 is TGTGCCAGCAGTTTGGAATATACGCAGTATTTT. V and J are TRBV6-2 or TRBV6-3 and TRBJ2-3; D uncertain. CDR3 length equals 11 residues. The V end lost 4 bases, the J end lost 7 bases, and 6 bases lay between the germline ends. Per the germline V gene, CDR1 is MNHEY and CDR2 is SVGEGT.

V usage is TRBV28 and J usage is TRBJ2-7; 8 bases line up with TRBD1. The J call may be in error: the DNA end matches TRBJ2-5 better. The germline V gene encodes CDR1 MDHEN and CDR2 SYDVKM. The CDR3 loop spans 15 amino acids. CDR3 nucleotides: TGTGCCAGCAGTTTCCTAACAGGGGGAAGGGAGACCCAGTACTTC. The encoded protein is CASSFLTGGRETQYF.

This clonotype has more than one count but fewer than ten. J is TRBJ2-3 and V is TRBV6-1; D may correspond to TRBD1 or TRBD2 (6 bases each). Germline V gene sequence: CDR1 MNHNS, CDR2 SASEGT. Trimming removed 6 bases at V and 3 bases at J, with 13 bases between. The CDR3 runs to 14 residues. The CDR3 here is CASSEGGKTDTQYF. The CDR3 nucleotides read TGTGCCAGCAGCGAGGGGGGCAAGACAGATACGCAGTATTTT.

At least ten counts were recorded for this clonotype. The J gene is TRBJ1-2, the V gene TRBV6-5; tentatively, D is TRBD1 (6 bases). Trimming pared 6 bases from V and 8 bases from J, leaving 19 bases between. This CDR3 is 14 amino acids long. Germline assignment: CDR1 MNHEY and CDR2 SVGAGI. The DNA for the CDR3 is TGTGCCAGCAGATTACTACAGGGCCTGCGGGGCTACACCTTC. It codes for CASRLLQGLRGYTF.

V gene TRBV7-2 combines with J gene TRBJ2-1, with TRBD1 identical over 7 bases. Germline CDR1 and CDR2: SGHTA and FQGNSA. V shed 3 bases, J shed 13 bases, and the junction held 9 bases outside the gene matches. This CDR3 has 13 residues. CDR3 nucleotides: TGTGCCAGCAGCTTGGGACAGTATGGGACCCAGTTCTTC. This encodes CASSLGQYGTQFF.

The chain combines TRBV12-3 or TRBV12-4 with TRBJ2-5; D is unclear. The germline V and J ends were trimmed by 8 bases and 2 bases, with 15 bases remaining between them. The CDR3 covers 14 residues. The CDR3 DNA reads as TGTGCCAGCTGTACAGTTGTGGGACAAGAGACCCAGTACTTC. The encoded protein is CASCTVVGQETQYF.

This clonotype was counted ten times or more. The CDR3 nucleotides read TGTGCCAGCAGCCAGCAGGGAAGCTCCTACGAGCAGTACTTC. Amino acid sequence: CASSQQGSSYEQYF. The rearrangement links TRBV7-2 to TRBJ2-7; D might be TRBD1 (5 bases). Germline V gene lookup returns CDR1 SGHTA and CDR2 FQGNSA. The CDR3 covers 14 residues. The ends were cut back, 5 bases at V and 0 bases at J, with 11 bases in the middle.

This rearrangement joins TRBV5-1 to TRBJ1-4, with D hard to call. The CDR3 loop spans 14 amino acids. Germline V CDR1 and CDR2: SGHRS, YFSETQ. V gave up 4 bases and J gave up 10 bases, with 17 bases separating them. CDR3: CASSMDSTSGKLFF. The DNA of the CDR3 is TGCGCCAGCAGCATGGACTCGACTTCGGGAAAACTGTTTTTT.

There are a few counts of this clonotype. The V gene is TRBV6-1, the J gene TRBJ2-7; the match to TRBD1 covers 10 bases. CDR1 is MNHNS and CDR2 is SASEGT in the germline V gene. The CDR3 runs to 14 residues. The V and J ends lost 11 bases and 2 bases, in that order; junction bases with no gene match: 9. As DNA, the CDR3 is TGTGCCGTTGCTGGGGACAGGGGCCCCTACGAGCAGTACTTC. It specifies CAVAGDRGPYEQYF.

About this clonotype itself: Compared with germline, one end of the junction differs, possibly owing to a read error. The CDR3 bases are TGTGCCAGCAGTTACTCCCTCTACGGGCAGTACTTC. Translation: CASSYSLYGQYF. The chain links TRBV6-2 or TRBV6-3 to TRBJ2-7, with D unresolved. The CDR3 loop spans 12 amino acids. CDR1 MNHEY and CDR2 SVGEGT come from the germline V gene.

The chain combines TRBV24-1 with TRBJ1-4; 9 bases are a match to TRBD1. The CDR3 sequence is 15 residues long. Germline loops: CDR1 KGHDR, CDR2 SFDVKD. The J segment lost 5 bases and the V segment lost 3 bases, leaving 3 bases of the junction unmatched. CDR3 residues: CATSDAGTGNEKLFF. In DNA, the CDR3 is TGTGCCACCAGTGATGCCGGGACAGGGAATGAAAAACTGTTTTTT.

The rearrangement links TRBV7-2 to TRBJ2-1; 13 positions agree with TRBD2. CDR1 SGHTA and CDR2 FQGNSA come from the germline V gene. Trimming cost V 5 bases and J 13 bases; bases outside gene matches: 5. The CDR3 sequence is 13 residues long. The CDR3 bases are TGTGCCAGCAGCACAGGACTAGCGGGGGAACAGTTCTTC. It specifies CASSTGLAGEQFF.